This T cell receptor beta chain was recovered during a study of metastatic and nonmetastatic thyroid tumors. Patients were all untreated before their thyroid surgery. TCRdb reanalyzed the PCR reads via MiXCR. The sample carries 25,000 to 35,000 clones, 20% to 25% recorded once. V shed 7 bases and J shed 2 bases, with 16 bases lying between them. This CDR3 is 15 amino acids long. From germline, CDR1 is SNHLY and CDR2 FYNNEI. The V and J genes are TRBV2 and TRBJ2-3; D possibly corresponds to TRBD2 (6 bases). The clonotype was recovered from a female donor with papillary thyroid cancer or a benign thyroid nodule (not recorded which). Some clones in this sample may be carry-over from other donors' samples. Specimen: blood. CDR3: CASTREYRNTDTQYF. The CDR3 DNA sequence: TGTGCCAGCACACGGGAGTATCGGAACACAGATACGCAGTATTTT.